This passage covers 18 T cell receptor beta chains from one sample sequenced in a study of blood T cell repertoires in COVID-19 (dated by TCRdb to 2020 to 2022). The library relied on the immunoSEQ multiplex PCR assay. In its TCRdb copy, this immuneACCESS table keeps in-frame sequences only and misses some clones. Where compared with another copy, unresolved V genes explain less than half of these, and the others have no known cause. The sample table lists 77,000 or so clones, around two thirds of them with a count of one. 2.5% to 3% of the sample is taken by the ten largest. Sequencing was done on a sample of peripheral blood. The receptors here all came from a human donor with acute or convalescent COVID-19. The donor label of this sample is uncertain.

J is TRBJ2-7 and V is TRBV11-2; D unclear. The CDR3 contains 14 residues. Germline V lookup: CDR1 SGHAT, CDR2 FQNNGV. Trimming took 0 bases from V and 0 from J, leaving 6 bases between them. Written as DNA, the CDR3 is TGTGCCAGCAGCTTAGACCCGTACTCCTACGAGCAGTACGTC. It yields the protein CASSLDPYSYEQYV.

The table lists this clone with a few counts. The CDR3 sequence is CASAPGVGGRETQYF. CDR3 sequence (DNA): TGTGCCAGCGCCCCGGGGGTGGGCGGTAGAGAGACCCAGTACTTC. The V and J genes are TRBV6-5 and TRBJ2-5; D is possibly TRBD2 (6 bases). CDR1 is MNHEY, CDR2 SVGAGI, per germline. V shed 8 bases and J shed 4 bases, with 20 bases lying between them. The CDR3 extends over 15 amino acids.

The chain uses TRBV7-2 and TRBJ2-5, with D tentatively TRBD2 (7 bases). CDR3 length equals 14 residues. V lost 3 bases, J lost 4 bases, and 12 bases lay in between. Germline V gene sequence: CDR1 SGHTA, CDR2 FQGNSA. CDR3 protein: CASSLGGGGETQYF. As DNA, the CDR3 is TGTGCCAGCAGCTTGGGAGGGGGGGGAGAGACCCAGTACTTC.

The CDR3 is CASSADQETQYF. CDR3 DNA: TGCGCCAGCAGCGCAGACCAAGAGACCCAGTACTTC. V and J are TRBV5-1 and TRBJ2-5, with D uncertain. Germline CDR1 reads SGHRS; CDR2 reads YFSETQ. The length of the CDR3 is 12 residues. V was pared by 4 bases and J by 0 bases, with 4 bases between.

The chain employs TRBV5-5 and TRBJ1-1; the D gene is possibly TRBD1 (6 bases). CDR1 is SGHKS, CDR2 YYEKEE, per germline (reference sequence). The CDR3 covers 14 residues. Trimming pared 1 base from V and 1 base from J, leaving 8 bases between. For the CDR3, the DNA is TGTGCCAGCAGCTTGTGGGGGCAGAACACTGAAGCTTTCTTT. It yields the protein CASSLWGQNTEAFF.

J is TRBJ2-3 and V is TRBV20-1, with 7 bases fitting TRBD2. The CDR3 sequence is 9 residues long. With 7 bases clipped from V and 9 bases from J, the junction kept 1 base outside the gene matches. Germline loops: CDR1 DFQATT, CDR2 SNEGSKA (reference sequence). The chain's CDR3 is CSDGRTQYF. In DNA, the CDR3 is TGCAGTGACGGGAGGACGCAGTATTTT.

The chain links TRBV12-3 or TRBV12-4 to TRBJ2-7, with D uncertain. V was clipped by 3 bases and J by 3 bases, with 6 bases between them. The CDR3 totals 12 residues. CDR3 amino acids: CASSFSGYEQYV. The CDR3 coding sequence is TGTGCCAGCAGTTTTTCCGGCTACGAGCAGTACGTC.

The rearrangement joins TRBV5-1 to TRBJ2-3; 11 nucleotides agree with TRBD1. After removal of 7 bases from V and 3 bases from J, the junction contained 7 bases not matched to a gene. CDR3 length: 15 residues. Germline lookup yields CDR1 SGHRS and CDR2 YFSETQ. The CDR3 DNA is TGCGCCAGCTACCGGGACAGGGGGTCAACAGATACGCAGTATTTT. Protein sequence: CASYRDRGSTDTQYF.

The chain's CDR3 is CASSSGQRTGKRGELFF. CDR3 sequence (DNA): TGCGCCAGCAGCTCGGGCCAGAGGACAGGGAAACGCGGGGAGCTGTTTTTT. The rearrangement joins TRBV5-1 to TRBJ2-2; 8 bases map to TRBD1. After removal of 3 bases from V and 7 bases from J, the junction contained 14 bases not matched to a gene. CDR1 and CDR2 (germline): SGHRS, YFSETQ. This CDR3 is built from 17 residues. The full variable domain, its missing parts supplied by reference TRBV5-1 and TRBJ2-2, is KAGVTQTPRYLIKTRGQQVTLSCSPISGHRSVSWYQQTPGQGLQFLFEYFSETQRNKGNFPGRFSGRQFSNSRSEMNVSTLELGDSALYLCASSSGQRTGKRGELFFGEGSRLTVL.

J is TRBJ1-2 and V is TRBV11-2, with 8 bases aligning to TRBD1. Trimming took 5 bases from V and 7 from J; bases not matched to a gene: 9. The CDR3 runs to 14 residues. Looked up from germline, CDR1 is SGHAT and CDR2 is FQNNGV. The CDR3: CASSQGAGTAGYTF. CDR3 bases: TGTGCCAGCAGCCAGGGGGCCGGGACAGCTGGCTACACCTTC. The whole variable domain, remainder taken from reference TRBV11-2 and TRBJ1-2, is EAGVAQSPRYKIIEKRQSVAFWCNPISGHATLYWYQQILGQGPKLLIQFQNNGVVDDSQLPKDRFSAERLKGVDSTLKIQPAKLEDSAVYLCASSQGAGTAGYTFGSGTRLTVV.

V and J are TRBV5-4 and TRBJ2-7; 7 bases agree with TRBD2. The CDR3 is 15 amino acids. V was pared by 0 bases and J by 0 bases, with 3 bases of the junction left unmatched. CDR1 and CDR2 (germline): SGHNT, YYREEE (reference sequence). CDR3 loop: CASSLDASGSYEQYF. The CDR3 DNA reads TGTGCCAGCAGCTTGGATGCTAGCGGCTCCTACGAGCAGTACTTC.

The chain links TRBV3-1 (or the pseudogene TRBV3-2) to TRBJ1-2, with D uncertain. The CDR3 covers 13 residues. Deletions cut 5 bases from V and 0 bases from J, with 7 bases between. Germline assignment: CDR1 LGHDT and CDR2 YNNKEL (reference sequence). Here the CDR3 reads CASSSTTNYGYTF. The CDR3 DNA is TGTGCCAGCAGCTCAACAACTAACTATGGCTACACCTTC.

The chain carries TRBV6-6 and TRBJ1-2; TRBD1 agrees at 8 bases. V lost 6 bases and J lost 3; bases outside the gene matches: 0. This CDR3 spans 12 amino acids. CDR1 is MNHNY and CDR2 is SVGAGI in the germline V gene (reference sequence). CDR3 sequence reads: CASRGQDYGYTF. The CDR3 nucleotides are TGTGCCAGCAGGGGACAGGACTATGGCTACACCTTC.

For this clone: No conserved phenylalanine or tryptophan is present at the end of the CDR3, so a read error is the likely explanation. Because the CDR3's place on the DNA is in doubt, the DNA is left out and the CDR3 is given as listed by TCRdb. The genes are TRBV3-1 (or the pseudogene TRBV3-2) and TRBJ1-2; the D call TRBD1 from the table was never checked on the DNA. Germline V CDR1 and CDR2: LGHDT, YNNKEL (reference sequence). The CDR3 length is 10 residues, termini included. CDR3 protein: CASSHDSSRL.

This chain uses TRBV18 with TRBJ1-2, with a weak D call TRBD1 (5 bases). CDR1 and CDR2 (germline): KGHSH, LQKENI. The length of the CDR3 is 18 residues. V dropped 3 bases and J dropped 0 bases, with 20 bases sitting between them. CDR3 region: CASSPSVAGLASNYGYTF. The CDR3 region has the DNA TGTGCCAGCTCACCGTCCGTGGCAGGGCTCGCATCTAACTATGGCTACACCTTC. Together with reference TRBV18 and TRBJ1-2, the CDR3 gives the full variable domain: NAGVMQNPRHLVRRRGQEARLRCSPMKGHSHVYWYRQLPEEGLKFMVYLQKENIIDESGMPKERFSAEFPKEGPSILRIQQVVRGDSAAYFCASSPSVAGLASNYGYTFGSGTRLTVV.

This clone was counted only a few times. CDR3 sequence (DNA): TGCGCCAGCAGCCAAGATCTCCGGGGAACCTACGAGCAGTACTTC. Its protein is CASSQDLRGTYEQYF. This chain uses TRBV4-3 with TRBJ2-7, with D perhaps matching TRBD2 (5 bases). The length of the CDR3 is 15 residues. The germline V and J ends were trimmed by 0 bases and 2 bases, with 11 bases remaining between them. Looked up from germline, CDR1 is LGHNA and CDR2 is YSLEER.

The CDR3 protein is CASSYAPGQGHEQYF. For the CDR3, the DNA is TGTGCCAGCAGTTACGCTCCGGGACAGGGCCACGAGCAGTACTTC. The rearrangement joins TRBV6-5 to TRBJ2-7; 9 nucleotides line up with TRBD1. V trimming: 2 bases; J trimming: 5 bases; junction bases outside the gene matches: 7. CDR1 and CDR2 from the germline V gene are MNHEY and SVGAGI. There are 15 residues in the CDR3.

This chain connects TRBV5-4 to TRBJ2-5, with D possibly TRBD2 on 6 matching bases. Germline V CDR1 and CDR2: SGHNT, YYREEE (reference sequence). V dropped 4 bases and J dropped 5 bases, with 21 bases sitting between them. The CDR3 is 16 amino acids. The CDR3 loop reads CASSPAGTRVTETQYF. DNA of the CDR3: TGTGCCAGCAGCCCAGCGGGCACGCGGGTCACGGAGACCCAGTACTTC.